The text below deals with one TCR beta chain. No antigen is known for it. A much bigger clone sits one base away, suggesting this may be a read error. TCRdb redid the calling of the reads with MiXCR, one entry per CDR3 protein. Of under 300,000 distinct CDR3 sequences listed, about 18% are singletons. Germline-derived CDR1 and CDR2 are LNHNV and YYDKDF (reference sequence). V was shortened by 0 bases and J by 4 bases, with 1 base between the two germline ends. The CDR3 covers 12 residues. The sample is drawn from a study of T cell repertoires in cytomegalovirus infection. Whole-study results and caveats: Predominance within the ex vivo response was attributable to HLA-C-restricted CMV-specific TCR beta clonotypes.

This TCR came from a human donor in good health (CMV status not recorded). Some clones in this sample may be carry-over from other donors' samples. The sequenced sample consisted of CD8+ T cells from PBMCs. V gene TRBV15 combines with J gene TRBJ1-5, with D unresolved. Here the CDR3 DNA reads TGTGCCACCAGCAGAGATAATCAGCCCCAGCATTTT. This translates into CATSRDNQPQHF.